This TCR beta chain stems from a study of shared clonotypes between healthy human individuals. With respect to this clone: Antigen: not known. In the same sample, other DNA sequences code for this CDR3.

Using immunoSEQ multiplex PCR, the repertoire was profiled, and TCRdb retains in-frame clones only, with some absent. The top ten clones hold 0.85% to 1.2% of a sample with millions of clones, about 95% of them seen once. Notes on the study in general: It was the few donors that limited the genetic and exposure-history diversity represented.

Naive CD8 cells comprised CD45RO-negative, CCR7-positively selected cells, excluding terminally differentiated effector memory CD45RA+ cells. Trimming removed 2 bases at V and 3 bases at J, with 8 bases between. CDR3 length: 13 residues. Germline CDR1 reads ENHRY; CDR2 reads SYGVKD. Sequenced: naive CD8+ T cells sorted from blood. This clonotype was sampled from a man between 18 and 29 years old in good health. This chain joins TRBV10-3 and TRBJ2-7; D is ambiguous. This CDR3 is CAISEGADYEQYF. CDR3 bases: TGTGCCATCAGTGAGGGCGCCGACTACGAGCAGTACTTC.